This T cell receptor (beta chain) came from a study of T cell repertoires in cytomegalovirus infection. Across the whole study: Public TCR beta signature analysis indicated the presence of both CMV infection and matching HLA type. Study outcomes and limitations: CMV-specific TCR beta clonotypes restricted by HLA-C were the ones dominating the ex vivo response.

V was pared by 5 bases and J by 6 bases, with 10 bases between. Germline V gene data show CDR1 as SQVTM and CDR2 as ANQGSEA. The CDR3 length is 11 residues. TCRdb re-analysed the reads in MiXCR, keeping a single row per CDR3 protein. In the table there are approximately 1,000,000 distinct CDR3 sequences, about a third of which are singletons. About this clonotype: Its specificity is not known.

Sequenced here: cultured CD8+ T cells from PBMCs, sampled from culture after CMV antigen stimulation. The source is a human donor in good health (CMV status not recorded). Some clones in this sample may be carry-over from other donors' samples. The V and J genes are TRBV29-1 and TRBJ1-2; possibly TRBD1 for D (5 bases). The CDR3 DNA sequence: TGCAGCGTTTGGGGGGAAGATGGCTACACCTTC. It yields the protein CSVWGEDGYTF.